This TCR beta chain appears in the sequencing data of a study of technical replicates of blood from a handful of donors. Only in-frame clones appear in the TCRdb table, and some are missing; sequencing was by immunoSEQ multiplex PCR. This sample has approximately 80,000 clones; 95% to 98% occur once, and the top ten carry approximately 0.14%. The clonotype comes from a human donor in good health. The sample comprised T cells isolated from PBMCs.

The CDR3 DNA sequence: TGCGCCAGCAGCCAAGTGGGTCAGCGAATTAATTCACCCCTCCACTTT. Residues: CASSQVGQRINSPLHF. This chain connects TRBV4-1 to TRBJ1-6; D is ambiguous. V was clipped by 1 base and J by 6 bases, with 13 bases between them. Looked up from germline, CDR1 is MGHRA and CDR2 is YSYEKL. This CDR3 comprises 16 residues.